This T cell receptor (beta chain) was sequenced for a study of T cell responses to AZD1222 COVID-19 vaccine. Study results and limitations: Repertoire sampling was restricted to post-peak T cell response timepoints. The study found Spike-specific TCR breadth and depth rose after two AZD1222 doses. Donors skewed white British and female; clonal diversity was possibly underestimated.

After removal of 6 bases from V and 4 bases from J, the junction contained 7 bases not matched to a gene. CDR1 is SNHLY, CDR2 FYNNEI, per germline. CDR3 length equals 16 residues. The repertoire was sequenced with immunoSEQ multiplex PCR; TCRdb's copy has only in-frame clones and lacks some. In the table there are about 110,000 clones, 85% to 90% of which are singletons. Points on this clone: Antigen: not known.

This specimen consisted of peripheral blood, obtained on day 0 of AZD1222 vaccination. This sequence originates from an adult in good health. The chain employs TRBV2 and TRBJ1-5; 12 nucleotides align to TRBD1. The CDR3 DNA sequence: TGTGCCAGCAGAAATCGGGACAGGGGGCGGAATCAGCCCCAGCATTTT. Protein sequence: CASRNRDRGRNQPQHF.